The rows below give T cell receptor beta chains drawn from one sample of a study of metastatic and nonmetastatic thyroid tumors. MiXCR was used by TCRdb to re-call the PCR reads. The sample holds some 38,000 clones; approximately 20% are singletons and the top ten take about a sixth. The specimen sequenced was blood. Every receptor here comes from a female donor with papillary thyroid cancer or a benign thyroid nodule (not recorded which). Some clones in this sample may be carry-over from other donors' samples. Each CDR3 is given without its conserved first and last residue.

CDR3 protein,V gene,J gene
ASSQVPGVAETQY,TRBV4-3,TRBJ2-5
ATKGSLYSNKPQH,TRBV28,TRBJ1-5
ASSFEIKSPQH,TRBV28,TRBJ1-5
ATRRFGGDLF,TRBV6-1,TRBJ2-2
ASSPRDRGETQY,TRBV18,TRBJ2-5
ASSQDAREIETQY,TRBV3-1,TRBJ2-5
AWSRAAGGREVYT,TRBV30,TRBJ1-2
ASSVRGSSGETQY,TRBV11-3,TRBJ2-5
ASTGQFQETQY,TRBV5-1,TRBJ2-5
SARTGTQTQY,TRBV20-1,TRBJ2-5
ASSQNPLAAGTDTQY,TRBV4-2,TRBJ2-3
ASSLAWVDEQF,TRBV28,TRBJ2-1
SASAGSLLKETQY,TRBV20-1,TRBJ2-5
SAATGGVEKLF,TRBV20-1,TRBJ1-4
ASSLRAEYGYT,TRBV11-2,TRBJ1-2
ASGTRHTESF,TRBV28,TRBJ1-1
ANSLRCSGANEQY,TRBV5-1,TRBJ2-7
ASSLVVSQVGEQY,TRBV5-1,TRBJ2-7
ASSFGGPTDTQY,TRBV6-2/TRBV6-3,TRBJ2-3
ASSTTPDREGQPQH,TRBV7-3,TRBJ1-5
AIRTGTASSGNTIY,TRBV6-1,TRBJ1-3
ASSLMAGGGLYNEQF,TRBV12-3/TRBV12-4,TRBJ2-1
ASSLGRQSSGTEAF,TRBV11-1,TRBJ1-1
SARDLDRGSSYDHY,TRBV20-1,TRBJ2-7
ASSGGFSSYNSPLH,TRBV6-1,TRBJ1-6
ASRQGLYEQY,TRBV10-2,TRBJ2-7
ASSISLATTGELF,TRBV19,TRBJ2-2
VSSRERGLDSPLH,TRBV2,TRBJ1-6
ASSLGGSSGNTIY,TRBV11-2,TRBJ1-3
ASSLFYVQETQY,TRBV7-2,TRBJ2-5
ASKPGGAAPYEQY,TRBV11-2,TRBJ2-7
ASSPSGSTDTQY,TRBV19,TRBJ2-3
ASMGGSPSYNEQF,TRBV6-1,TRBJ2-1
ASSTLSGNERY,TRBV6-4,TRBJ2-7
ASSAGESASPLH,TRBV6-1,TRBJ1-6
ASSLSDSDQETQY,TRBV12-3/TRBV12-4,TRBJ2-5
ASSSGLTKNIQY,TRBV5-1,TRBJ2-4
ASSSWGGVWAEKLF,TRBV7-8,TRBJ1-4
ASSVTGGGETQY,TRBV6-1,TRBJ2-5
SAGTSGSNTGELF,TRBV20-1,TRBJ2-2
AISDRGGTMAYNEQF,TRBV10-3,TRBJ2-1
SANIPGLFYEQF,TRBV20-1,TRBJ2-1
ASSQEHSNQPQH,TRBV4-2,TRBJ1-5
AWSLARTDTQY,TRBV30,TRBJ2-3
ASSVRTIWSGEQY,TRBV19,TRBJ2-7
AWRETGSSETQY,TRBV30,TRBJ2-5
SASDRSTDTQY,TRBV20-1,TRBJ2-3
ASSFWGVRTEAF,TRBV28,TRBJ1-1
ASSQTSASSYEQY,TRBV4-3,TRBJ2-7
ASSFQSNTGELF,TRBV27,TRBJ2-2
ASSFGGSVYTQY,TRBV5-1,TRBJ2-5
ASGGTSWSEQY,TRBV27,TRBJ2-7
ASRSVKVDIQY,TRBV6-2/TRBV6-3,TRBJ2-4
ASSYFRGTSETQY,TRBV6-2/TRBV6-3,TRBJ2-5
ASSYDRGHTEQF,TRBV6-5,TRBJ2-1